Shown below are 26 T cell receptor beta chains from a single sample sequenced in a study of blood T cell repertoires in COVID-19. TCRdb keeps only in-frame clones here, not all; method: immunoSEQ multiplex PCR. Found here are 130,000 to 150,000 clones, around 82% of them singletons; the top ten hold less than 5.5%. The sample consisted of peripheral blood. Receptors were obtained from a man in his sixties with acute or convalescent COVID-19.

The rearrangement links TRBV27 to TRBJ2-7; 7 nucleotides align to TRBD1. The J segment lost 2 bases and the V segment lost 3 bases, leaving 1 base of the junction unmatched. CDR1 is MNHEY, CDR2 SMNVEV, per germline (reference sequence). The CDR3 is 13 amino acids. The CDR3 protein is CASSFGTAYEQYF. CDR3 nucleotide sequence: TGTGCCAGCAGTTTCGGGACAGCCTACGAGCAGTACTTC.

There are many counts of this clone. The rearrangement links TRBV11-3 to TRBJ2-1; tentatively, D is TRBD2 (6 bases). Trimming removed 6 bases at V and 8 bases at J, with 20 bases between. CDR1 is SGHNT, CDR2 YENEEA, per germline. This CDR3 comprises 15 residues. The CDR3 DNA sequence: TGTGCCAGCAGTTATATGAGCGGGTGGGGACATGAGCAGTTCTTC. It translates to CASSYMSGWGHEQFF.

The V call is TRBV2, the J call TRBJ1-1; perhaps TRBD1 as D (5 bases). The CDR3 is 15 amino acids. The V gene lost 5 bases and the J gene lost 0 bases, with 13 bases spanning the gap. The germline gives CDR1 SNHLY, CDR2 FYNNEI. CDR3 coding DNA: TGTGCCAGCAGTACTATGACAGCCTTGAACACTGAAGCTTTCTTT. Protein product: CASSTMTALNTEAFF.

A few counts support this clone. V usage is TRBV3-1 (or the pseudogene TRBV3-2) and J usage is TRBJ2-7; the match to TRBD1 covers 8 bases. This CDR3 comprises 13 residues. Germline trimming cut 4 bases from V and 4 bases from J; bases unmatched to any gene: 3. Germline CDR1 is LGHDT and CDR2 is YNNKEL (reference sequence). CDR3 amino acids: CASSRGQEYEQYF. CDR3 nucleotides: TGTGCCAGCAGCCGGGGACAGGAGTACGAGCAGTACTTC.

This clone was picked up a small number of times. This chain connects TRBV20-1 to TRBJ2-3; possibly TRBD2 for D (6 bases). The germline V gene encodes CDR1 DFQATT and CDR2 SNEGSKA (reference sequence). Deletions cut 3 bases from V and 7 bases from J, with 14 bases between. CDR3 length: 13 amino acids. The CDR3 DNA sequence: TGCAGTGCTAGTCTTGCGGGGACGAATACGCAGTATTTT. This translates into CSASLAGTNTQYF.

This clone showed up just a few times. The J gene is TRBJ2-7, the V gene TRBV9, with D possibly being TRBD2 (7 bases). CDR3 length: 16 residues. The germline V gene has CDR1 SGDLS and CDR2 YYNGEE. With 4 bases removed from V and 1 base from J, the gap between germline ends came to 18 bases. The CDR3 sequence: CASSPSVGGRSYEQYF. The CDR3 DNA reads as TGTGCCAGCAGCCCCTCGGTGGGGGGGCGGTCCTACGAGCAGTACTTC.

The V and J genes are TRBV10-3 and TRBJ2-5, with a tentative D call TRBD1 (5 bases). The V gene lost 6 bases and the J gene lost 1 base, with 6 bases spanning the gap. From germline, CDR1 is ENHRY and CDR2 SYGVKD. CDR3 length: 12 amino acids. The CDR3, as DNA: TGTGCCATCAGCACAGGCCAAGAGACCCAGTACTTC. This translates into CAISTGQETQYF.

The rearrangement links TRBV24-1 to TRBJ2-2; 11 bases are a match to TRBD2. V was pared by 6 bases and J by 0 bases, with 5 bases of the junction left unmatched. This CDR3 comprises 17 residues. Germline V gene lookup returns CDR1 KGHDR and CDR2 SFDVKD. The DNA of the CDR3 is TGTGCCACCAGTTCTGGGACTAGCGGTCCGAACACCGGGGAGCTGTTTTTT. It specifies CATSSGTSGPNTGELFF.

The chain joins TRBV29-1 to TRBJ2-5, with TRBD2 matching 8 bases. From germline, CDR1 is SQVTM and CDR2 ANQGSEA. The J segment lost 1 base and the V segment lost 6 bases, leaving 4 bases of the junction unmatched. The CDR3 runs 13 residues. The chain's CDR3 is CSVAGGFQETQYF. The CDR3 nucleotides read TGCAGCGTGGCGGGGGGATTCCAAGAGACCCAGTACTTC.

This sequence joins TRBV6-5 and TRBJ1-6; the D gene is possibly TRBD1 (5 bases). This CDR3 is built from 14 residues. Trimming took off 6 bases at V and 9 bases at J, with 15 bases between the two ends. Per germline, CDR1 MNHEY and CDR2 SVGAGI. CDR3 region: CASRGQGSTSPLHF. The CDR3 bases are TGTGCCAGCAGGGGGCAGGGATCTACTTCACCCCTCCACTTT.

With respect to this clone: A read error may produce the germline difference seen at one junction end. The chain joins TRBV7-7 to TRBJ2-5, with 10 bases identical to TRBD2. This CDR3 has 15 residues. Germline-derived CDR1 and CDR2 are SSHAT and FNYEAQ (reference sequence). The CDR3: CASRKGTSVQETQYF. The CDR3 coding sequence is TGTGCTAGCAGAAAGGGGACTAGCGTTCAAGAGACCCAGTACTTC. Variable domain in full (rest from reference TRBV7-7 and TRBJ2-5): GAGVSQSPRYKVTKRGQDVTLRCDPISSHATLYWYQQALGQGPEFLTYFNYEAQPDKSGLPSDRFSAERPEGSISTLTIQRTEQRDSAMYRCASRKGTSVQETQYFGPGTRLLVL.

The chain is built from TRBV4-2 and TRBJ2-1, with 7 bases identical to TRBD2. The CDR3 runs to 16 residues. J was trimmed by 6 bases and V by 0 bases; bases with no gene match: 8. Germline values: CDR1 LGHNA, CDR2 YNFKEQ. CDR3 sequence (DNA): TGTGCCAGCAGCCAAGAGCCAGCGGGGTCAGGCAATGAGCAGTTCTTC. Residues: CASSQEPAGSGNEQFF.

This CDR3 is CASRTYSGANVLTF. The CDR3 DNA reads TGCGCCAGCAGGACATACTCTGGGGCCAACGTCCTGACTTTC. V gene TRBV5-1 combines with J gene TRBJ2-6, with D hard to call. This CDR3 contains 14 residues. CDR1 and CDR2 from the germline V gene are SGHRS and YFSETQ. V dropped 5 bases and J dropped 0 bases, with 6 bases sitting between them.

This chain connects TRBV5-4 to TRBJ2-1, with 14 bases fitting TRBD2. V dropped 0 bases and J dropped 6; count of bases not matched to a gene: 2. The CDR3 is made up of 16 amino acids. Germline V gene data show CDR1 as SGHNT and CDR2 as YYREEE (reference sequence). The CDR3 coding sequence is TGTGCCAGCAGCTTGGGGGGGACTAGCGGGAGCAATGAGCAGTTCTTC. This translates into CASSLGGTSGSNEQFF.

This sequence joins TRBV5-8 and TRBJ2-7; TRBD2 is a possible D gene (6 bases). This CDR3 comprises 15 residues. With 1 base removed from V and 2 bases from J, the gap between germline ends came to 13 bases. The V gene's germline CDR1 is SGHTS and CDR2 YDEGEE. The CDR3 loop reads CASSLHPSATYEQYF. The CDR3 DNA sequence: TGTGCCAGCAGCTTGCATCCTAGCGCAACCTACGAGCAGTACTTC. The full variable domain, rest sourced from reference TRBV5-8 and TRBJ2-7, is EAGVTQSPTHLIKTRGQQATLRCSPISGHTSVYWYQQALGLGLQFLLWYDEGEERNRGNFPPRFSGRQFPNYSSELNVNALELEDSALYLCASSLHPSATYEQYFGPGTRLTVT.

This clone turned up a few times. The genes are TRBV5-1 and TRBJ2-5, with 7 bases that match TRBD1. The CDR3 has 14 amino acids. V shed 4 bases, J shed 2 bases, and the junction held 5 bases outside the gene matches. CDR1 is SGHRS, CDR2 YFSETQ, per germline. CDR3 DNA sequence: TGCGCCAGCAGCCCGGGGACAGCGCAAGAGACCCAGTACTTC. Encoded protein: CASSPGTAQETQYF.

This clone was picked up a small number of times. This sequence joins TRBV15 and TRBJ2-5; a possible D gene is TRBD1 (6 bases). Looked up from germline, CDR1 is LNHNV and CDR2 is YYDKDF (reference sequence). With 0 bases removed from V and 2 bases from J, the gap between germline ends came to 10 bases. This CDR3 is 15 amino acids long. The CDR3: CATSREGAGQETQYF. The CDR3 coding sequence is TGTGCCACCAGCAGAGAGGGGGCAGGGCAAGAGACCCAGTACTTC. Full variable domain (outside the CDR3, taken from reference TRBV15 and TRBJ2-5): DAMVIQNPRYQVTQFGKPVTLSCSQTLNHNVMYWYQQKSSQAPKLLFHYYDKDFNNEADTPDNFQSRRPNTSFCFLDIRSPGLGDTAMYLCATSREGAGQETQYFGPGTRLLVL.

This clone was seen only a few times. J is TRBJ2-7 and V is TRBV3-1 (or the pseudogene TRBV3-2); 9 nucleotides match TRBD2. The germline gives CDR1 LGHDT, CDR2 YNNKEL (reference sequence). Trimming removed 2 bases from V and 6 bases from J; junction bases left unmatched: 5. The CDR3 is made up of 14 amino acids. The CDR3 coding sequence is TGTGCCAGCAGCCAATTAGCGGGAGTGGTCGAGCAGTACTTC. Amino acids: CASSQLAGVVEQYF.

This chain uses TRBV20-1 with TRBJ2-7; D unclear. From germline, CDR1 is DFQATT and CDR2 SNEGSKA (reference sequence). Trimming removed 3 bases at V and 2 bases at J, with 14 bases between. The length of the CDR3 is 14 residues. This chain's CDR3 is CSASPVEATYEQYF. The CDR3 bases are TGCAGTGCTAGTCCCGTAGAGGCAACCTACGAGCAGTACTTC.

The rearrangement joins TRBV10-2 to TRBJ2-7; 9 bases are a match to TRBD1. The junction had 10 bases not matched to a gene; V was cut back by 5 bases and J by 2 bases. The CDR3 contains 16 residues. Germline V gives CDR1 WSHSY, CDR2 SAAADI. CDR3 in DNA: TGCGCCAGCAGTTCCCGGGACAGGGTAACCGCCTACGAGCAGTACTTC. It encodes CASSSRDRVTAYEQYF.

The chain is built from TRBV4-2 and TRBJ2-5, with 7 bases fitting TRBD2. V dropped 2 bases and J dropped 5; count of bases not matched to a gene: 2. This CDR3 region has 13 residues. Germline lookup yields CDR1 LGHNA and CDR2 YNFKEQ. The CDR3 region has the DNA TGTGCCAGCAGCCAATCTAGCGGTGAGACCCAGTACTTC. This encodes CASSQSSGETQYF.

The rearrangement uses TRBV6-1 and TRBJ2-3; 8 nucleotides line up with TRBD1. This CDR3 spans 16 amino acids. CDR1 is MNHNS and CDR2 is SASEGT in the germline V gene. V trimming: 4 bases; J trimming: 1 base; junction bases outside the gene matches: 7. CDR3 nucleotides: TGTGCCAGCAGTGGACAGGGGCTGGTGGGCACAGATACGCAGTATTTT. It codes for CASSGQGLVGTDTQYF.

The chain carries TRBV11-2 and TRBJ2-2; possibly TRBD2 for D (6 bases). This CDR3 comprises 15 residues. Germline assignment: CDR1 SGHAT and CDR2 FQNNGV. The V and J ends lost 5 bases and 5 bases respectively, with 15 bases between them. Here the CDR3 DNA reads TGTGCCAGCAGCCTAAGGAGGGATCGTACCGGGGAGCTGTTTTTT. Protein product: CASSLRRDRTGELFF.

This sequence joins TRBV4-1 and TRBJ2-2, with 13 bases fitting TRBD2. The trim removed 4 bases at V and 3 bases at J, leaving 8 bases unmatched. Per the germline V gene, CDR1 is MGHRA and CDR2 is YSYEKL. The CDR3 extends over 18 amino acids. CDR3 region: CASSPPGLAGSYTGELFF. The CDR3 coding sequence is TGCGCCAGCAGCCCCCCGGGACTAGCGGGATCGTACACCGGGGAGCTGTTTTTT.

Written as DNA, the CDR3 is TGTGCCAGCAGTAAACCCGGACAGGGTTTTATCGAGCAGTACTTC. The encoded protein is CASSKPGQGFIEQYF. The rearrangement joins TRBV28 to TRBJ2-7, with 8 bases aligning to TRBD1. V lost 5 bases, J lost 6 bases, and 12 bases stayed unmatched. The CDR3 consists of 15 residues. CDR1 MDHEN and CDR2 SYDVKM come from the germline V gene. The full variable domain, in which reference TRBV28 and TRBJ2-7 provide the parts outside the CDR3, is DVKVTQSSRYLVKRTGEKVFLECVQDMDHENMFWYRQDPGLGLRLIYFSYDVKMKEKGDIPEGYSVSREKKERFSLILESASTNQTSMYLCASSKPGQGFIEQYFGPGTRLTVT.

The gene calls are TRBV19 and TRBJ2-1, with TRBD1 matching 7 bases. The germline CDR1 and CDR2 sequences are LNHDA and SQIVND (reference sequence). Trimming at V came to 7 bases and at J to 3 bases, leaving 6 bases not matched to a gene. CDR3 length equals 14 residues. Written as DNA, the CDR3 is TGTGCCAGTAACAGTGGGGACAGCTACAATGAGCAGTTCTTC. This sequence encodes CASNSGDSYNEQFF.